This T cell receptor beta chain was sequenced for a study of CD8+CD57+ T cells in acquired aplastic anemia. Study at large: Sorting CD4+ and CD8+ cells gave DNA averaging approximately 3 ug. Broader study findings: Fewer than 35 CD8+ CDR3 sequences occurred in both the patients and the controls. With respect to CD8+ Simpson's diversity, patients and controls did not differ significantly.

The table lists this clonotype with a few counts. Its target is not known. Patients picked for sequencing had shown CD8+CD57+ cell expansion detected by flow cytometry. Each patient carried a diagnosis of severe acquired aplastic anemia. Using genomic DNA as the template, TCR beta VDJ and CDR3 profiling was carried out. TCRdb reprocessed the reads via MiXCR and lists one record per CDR3 protein. The sample lists around 200,000 distinct CDR3 sequences; about 60% were seen once. This CDR3 is built from 12 residues. Between the trimmed V and J ends, which lost 1 base and 3 bases, there was a span of 3 bases. Germline CDR1 reads SQVTM; CDR2 reads ANQGSEA.

The sample consisted of sorted CD4+, CD8+, or CD8+CD57+ T cells (not recorded which) from PBMCs. The V gene is TRBV29-1, the J gene TRBJ1-4; D is undetermined. The TCR sequence derives from a human donor with aplastic anemia. The CDR3 coding sequence is TGCAGCGTTGAAGCACCTAATGAAAAACTGTTTTTT. As protein: CSVEAPNEKLFF.